This TCR beta chain was recovered during a study of early T cells in non-severe SARS-CoV-2 infection. Background on the study: Bulk RNA taken from unsorted whole blood was sequenced, leaving chains unpaired. Whole-study results and caveats: Reliance on VDJdb matching favored anti-spike CD8 responses; private and CD4 specificities were missed.

MiXCR, run by TCRdb on the 5' RACE reads, gives a single entry per CDR3 protein. The top ten clones hold 15% to 19% of a sample with some 67,000 distinct CDR3 sequences, about a tenth of them seen once. This CDR3 contains 14 residues. V lost 3 bases and J lost 1; bases outside the gene matches: 5. The germline V gene has CDR1 SQVTM and CDR2 ANQGSEA. This clonotype has only a few counts. Its antigen is unidentified. This clonotype was obtained from an adult who was a healthcare worker with PCR-confirmed SARS-CoV-2 infection or an uninfected control (not recorded which). The sequencing used whole blood, collected at baseline. V usage is TRBV29-1 and J usage is TRBJ2-7, with 8 bases matching TRBD1. The CDR3 loop reads CSVDETGASYEQYF. DNA of the CDR3: TGCAGCGTTGACGAGACAGGGGCTTCCTACGAGCAGTACTTC.